The 14 T cell receptor beta chains listed next were all sequenced from one sample in a study of shared clonotypes between healthy human individuals (TCRdb year 2020). For the CD8 naive samples, CD45RO-negative cells were positively selected for CCR7, yielding a CD45RA+CCR7+ population from which TemRA cells were excluded. Receptor amplification or capture employed the immunoSEQ multiplex PCR assay. TCRdb mirrors the immuneACCESS table, restricted to in-frame sequences. Some clones are absent from its copies; in checked studies, under half trace to an unresolved V gene, and the reason for the others is unknown. The sample records over 2,000,000 clones, approximately 92% of which are singletons. The ten most abundant clones make up approximately 1.6% of the sample. The specimen was naive CD8+ T cells from PBMCs. The cell subset or site label, as the study defines it: CD45RA+CCR7+. These receptors all stem from a man in his late teens or twenties in good health. Some clones in this sample may be carry-over from other donors' samples.

The chain carries TRBV5-1 and TRBJ2-1, with D possibly matching TRBD2 (6 bases). Germline V gives CDR1 SGHRS, CDR2 YFSETQ. V was trimmed by 2 bases and J by 0 bases, leaving 21 bases between them. The CDR3 contains 19 residues. The CDR3 protein is CASSFGSRGASPSYNEQFF. The CDR3 coding sequence is TGCGCCAGCAGCTTCGGGAGTAGGGGCGCCTCTCCCTCCTACAATGAGCAGTTCTTC.

The rearrangement links TRBV11-2 to TRBJ1-1; D possibly corresponds to TRBD1 (6 bases). CDR3 size: 17 residues. Germline assignment: CDR1 SGHAT and CDR2 FQNNGV. The V end lost 3 bases, the J end lost 0 bases, and 17 bases lay between the germline ends. In nucleotides, the CDR3 is TGTGCCAGCAGCTTCCGGGACATACACCCCGTGAACACTGAAGCTTTCTTT. Its protein is CASSFRDIHPVNTEAFF.

The chain uses TRBV27 and TRBJ2-7; the match to TRBD2 covers 10 bases. The CDR3 loop spans 15 amino acids. J gave up 3 bases and V 6 bases, and 8 bases lay outside the gene matches. CDR1 MNHEY and CDR2 SMNVEV come from the germline V gene (reference sequence). This CDR3 reads CASSMRTSGFYEQYF. The CDR3 DNA sequence: TGTGCCAGCAGCATGAGGACTAGCGGATTCTACGAGCAGTACTTC.

The gene calls are TRBV12-5 and TRBJ2-1; 9 bases are shared with TRBD2. Germline trimming cut 0 bases from V and 8 bases from J; bases unmatched to any gene: 11. The CDR3 totals 17 residues. The germline gives CDR1 LGHNT, CDR2 FRNRAP. The CDR3 is CASGLVLGLALGDEQFF. CDR3 bases: TGTGCTAGTGGTTTGGTATTGGGACTAGCATTAGGGGATGAGCAGTTCTTC.

This clone was seen once. The V call is TRBV7-2, the J call TRBJ2-7; D tentatively reads TRBD1 or TRBD2 (5 bases each). Germline CDR1 reads SGHTA; CDR2 reads FQGNSA. This CDR3 is built from 16 residues. The V end lost 5 bases, the J end lost 6 bases, and 23 bases lay between the germline ends. CDR3 nucleotides: TGTGCCAGCAGCCTCCGTGGGGGTTTTTCTTTAGGCGAGCAGTACTTC. Protein: CASSLRGGFSLGEQYF.

The DNA of the CDR3 is TGTGCCTGGAGTAAACTAGCGGGAGGCTACAATGAGCAGTTCTTC. Translation: CAWSKLAGGYNEQFF. The chain carries TRBV30 and TRBJ2-1, with 12 bases aligning to TRBD2. This CDR3 is 15 amino acids long. V trimming: 2 bases; J trimming: 3 bases; junction bases outside the gene matches: 2. Germline V gene data show CDR1 as GTSNPN and CDR2 as SVGIG (reference sequence).

V usage is TRBV10-2 and J usage is TRBJ2-3; perhaps TRBD2 as D (5 bases). This CDR3 spans 12 amino acids. The germline gives CDR1 WSHSY, CDR2 SAAADI. V lost 2 bases and J lost 5, with 5 bases in between. The CDR3 loop reads CASSERGDTQYF. The CDR3 DNA is TGCGCCAGCAGTGAGCGGGGAGATACGCAGTATTTT.

The chain carries TRBV6-5 and TRBJ1-1, with D unresolved. Trimming took 0 bases from V and 11 from J, leaving 13 bases between them. Germline V lookup: CDR1 MNHEY, CDR2 SVGAGI. CDR3 length: 13 amino acids. CDR3 amino acids: CASSYSDGYEAFF. CDR3 DNA: TGTGCCAGCAGTTACTCGGATGGGTATGAGGCTTTCTTT.

The chain has TRBV7-6 and TRBJ2-1, with 9 bases fitting TRBD2. The germline CDR1 and CDR2 sequences are SGHVS and FNYEAQ. V shed 0 bases and J 4 bases; nucleotides not matched to a gene: 13. CDR3 length equals 19 residues. This CDR3 reads CASSLAPPGLAGGYNEQFF. CDR3 coding DNA: TGTGCCAGCAGCTTAGCACCCCCTGGTTTGGCGGGAGGGTACAATGAGCAGTTCTTC.

The rearrangement uses TRBV13 and TRBJ2-7; no clear D. This CDR3 has 12 residues. Germline V gives CDR1 PRHDT, CDR2 FYEKMQ (reference sequence). V was cut by 4 bases and J by 5 bases, with 9 bases left in between. The CDR3 DNA sequence: TGTGCCAGCAGCTCCGCCGGAGACGAGCAGTACTTC. This translates into CASSSAGDEQYF.

This clone appeared a single time. The chain recombines TRBV7-6 with TRBJ2-1; 12 bases are shared with TRBD2. V was clipped by 5 bases and J by 10 bases; unmatched bases: 15. The CDR3 length is 17 residues. Germline V gene sequence: CDR1 SGHVS, CDR2 FNYEAQ. CDR3 sequence reads: CASSPRLAGDGKVEQFF. In DNA form, the CDR3 reads TGTGCCAGCAGCCCCCGACTAGCGGGAGATGGGAAAGTAGAGCAGTTCTTC.

The rearrangement joins TRBV5-4 to TRBJ2-1; 12 bases fit TRBD2. CDR1 and CDR2 (germline): SGHNT, YYREEE (reference sequence). The length of the CDR3 is 17 residues. The trim removed 1 base at V and 2 bases at J, leaving 4 bases unmatched. DNA for the CDR3: TGTGCCAGCAGCTTGCTAGCGGGAGGGTCGACCTACAATGAGCAGTTCTTC. Residues: CASSLLAGGSTYNEQFF. The full variable domain, in which reference TRBV5-4 and TRBJ2-1 provide the parts outside the CDR3, is ETGVTQSPTHLIKTRGQQVTLRCSSQSGHNTVSWYQQALGQGPQFIFQYYREEENGRGNFPPRFSGLQFPNYSSELNVNALELDDSALYLCASSLLAGGSTYNEQFFGPGTRLTVL.

This sequence joins TRBV6-6 and TRBJ2-7; the D is unclear. Trimming shortened V by 0 bases and J by 3 bases, and 6 bases separated the two germline ends. Germline CDR1 MNHNY, CDR2 SVGAGI (reference sequence). CDR3 length: 13 residues. The CDR3 reads CASSYSGHYEQYF. CDR3 nucleotide sequence: TGTGCCAGCAGTTACTCAGGGCACTACGAGCAGTACTTC.

In the case of this clone: The same CDR3 can be traced to other DNA sequences in this sample. In DNA, the CDR3 is TGTGCCAGTAGTATGGGCAGCTCTGGAAACACCATATATTTT. This translates into CASSMGSSGNTIYF. The chain carries TRBV19 and TRBJ1-3, with D hard to call. V was pared by 3 bases and J by 0 bases, with 6 bases between. The CDR3 sequence is 14 residues long. Germline assignment: CDR1 LNHDA and CDR2 SQIVND (reference sequence).